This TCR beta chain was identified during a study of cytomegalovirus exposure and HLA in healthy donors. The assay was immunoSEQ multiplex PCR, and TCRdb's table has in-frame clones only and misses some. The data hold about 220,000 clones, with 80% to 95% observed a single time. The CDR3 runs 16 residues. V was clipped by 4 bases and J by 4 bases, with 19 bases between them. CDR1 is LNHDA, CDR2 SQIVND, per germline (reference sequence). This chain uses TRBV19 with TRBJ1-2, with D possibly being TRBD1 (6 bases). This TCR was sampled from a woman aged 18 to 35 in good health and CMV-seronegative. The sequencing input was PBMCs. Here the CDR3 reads CASSRTPTGRSYGYTF. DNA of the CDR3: TGTGCCAGTAGTAGGACGCCGACAGGTCGCAGCTATGGCTACACCTTC.